This TCR beta chain was sequenced during a study of beta chain features in type 1 diabetes. The CDR3 consists of 13 residues. The germline CDR1 and CDR2 sequences are SGHTA and FQGNSA. J gave up 7 bases and V 4 bases, and 3 bases lay outside the gene matches. Study-level results: Among all four CD4+ subsets, Type 1 diabetes patients had TCRB CDR3s that were moderately but significantly shorter. A cDNA-based sequencing approach could over-represent cells with high TCR expression. Reduced insertions and increased deletions marked VDJ junctions in type 1 diabetes patients.

This clone turned up a few times. Its specificity is not known. CD4+ cells of the naive, central memory, regulatory and stem cell-like memory types were sorted via CD45RO/CCR7/CD25/CD127/CD95/CD27. All of the sorted populations showed purity greater than 98%. Every isolated RNA sample was fully reverse transcribed, so sequencing captured expressed TCRB transcripts. TCRdb's copy holds only in-frame clones and misses some; the assay was immunoSEQ multiplex PCR. The sample has 160,000 or so clones; roughly 60% are singletons. The sequenced material came from naive CD4+ T cells from blood. The source is a man aged 25-45 years with type 1 diabetes. The chain combines TRBV7-2 with TRBJ1-3; TRBD1 aligns across 8 bases. CDR3 in amino acids: CASSWDRTNTIYF. Here the CDR3 DNA reads TGTGCCAGCAGCTGGGACAGGACCAACACCATATATTTT.